Below are 3 T cell receptor beta chains sequenced from a single sample in a study of shared clonotypes between healthy human individuals. Profiled with immunoSEQ multiplex PCR; TCRdb holds only in-frame clones, not every one. The sample records 2 million to 3 million clones, over 85% being singletons. The sample was naive CD4+ T cells sorted from blood. Subset in this sample: CD45RA+ positively selected. The receptors shown here come from a young man in good health.

This clone was recorded only once. This chain links TRBV6-1 with TRBJ2-3; 10 positions agree with TRBD2. The trim removed 5 bases at V and 4 bases at J, leaving 6 bases unmatched. This CDR3 contains 15 residues. From germline, CDR1 is MNHNS and CDR2 SASEGT. Written as DNA, the CDR3 is TGTGCCAGCAGTTTAGCGGGGGGACCCGCAGATACGCAGTATTTT. It translates to CASSLAGGPADTQYF.

The chain links TRBV6-1 to TRBJ1-1; D is uncertain. The V gene's germline CDR1 is MNHNS and CDR2 SASEGT. The V and J ends lost 6 bases and 0 bases respectively, with 11 bases between them. The CDR3 is made up of 14 amino acids. As DNA, the CDR3 is TGTGCCAGCAGGCCCCCGCCTCTGAACACTGAAGCTTTCTTT. Protein sequence: CASRPPPLNTEAFF.

The CDR3 bases are TGTGCCAGCAGTGCCAGGGGGCTGAGTAATGAAAAACTGTTTTTT. The encoded protein is CASSARGLSNEKLFF. V and J are TRBV7-9 and TRBJ1-4, with TRBD1 matching 8 bases. V dropped 6 bases and J dropped 4; count of bases not matched to a gene: 7. The CDR3 has 15 amino acids. The germline gives CDR1 SEHNR, CDR2 FQNEAQ (reference sequence).